This TCR beta chain comes out of a study of cytomegalovirus exposure and HLA in healthy donors. There are a few counts of this clone. Its specificity is unknown. Whole-study results and caveats: Later analysis found that TCR beta chains associated with HLA were more clonally expanded than other, equally common chains. Previous analysis showed most TCR beta V segments were productive about 87% or about 30% of the time. Researchers reported in a later analysis that a missense DCLRE1C variant was tied to TCR beta V- and J-gene trimming.

This CDR3 is built from 14 residues. CDR1 SGDLS and CDR2 YYNGEE come from the germline V gene. V was clipped by 0 bases and J by 8 bases, with 11 bases between them. Primers for the PCR totalled 60 Vbeta and 13 Jbeta. Sequencing was performed with immunoSEQ multiplex PCR; in TCRdb, only in-frame clones are kept and a portion is missing. This sample yields approximately 100,000 clones, of which about 76% are seen a single time; 4.5% to 6% belongs to the top ten. The gene calls are TRBV9 and TRBJ2-2, with D possibly matching TRBD1 (6 bases). The TCR originated in a woman aged 40-49 years in good health and CMV-seronegative. The specimen sequenced was PBMCs. The chain's CDR3 is CASSVGHREGELFF. DNA of the CDR3: TGTGCCAGCAGCGTAGGTCACAGGGAAGGGGAGCTGTTTTTT.